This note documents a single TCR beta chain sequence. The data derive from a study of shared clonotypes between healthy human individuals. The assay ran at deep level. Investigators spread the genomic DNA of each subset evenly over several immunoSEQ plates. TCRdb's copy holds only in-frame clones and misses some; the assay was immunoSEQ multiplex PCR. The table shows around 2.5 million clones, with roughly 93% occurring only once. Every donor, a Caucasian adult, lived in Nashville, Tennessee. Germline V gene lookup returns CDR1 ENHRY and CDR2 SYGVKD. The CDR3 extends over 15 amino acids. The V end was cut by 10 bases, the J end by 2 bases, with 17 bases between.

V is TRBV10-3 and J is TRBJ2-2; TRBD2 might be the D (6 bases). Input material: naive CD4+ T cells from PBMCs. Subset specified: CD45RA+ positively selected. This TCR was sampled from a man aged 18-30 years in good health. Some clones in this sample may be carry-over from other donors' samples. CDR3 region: CATMTGVSNTGELFF. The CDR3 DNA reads TGTGCCACCATGACGGGGGTCAGCAACACCGGGGAGCTGTTTTTT.